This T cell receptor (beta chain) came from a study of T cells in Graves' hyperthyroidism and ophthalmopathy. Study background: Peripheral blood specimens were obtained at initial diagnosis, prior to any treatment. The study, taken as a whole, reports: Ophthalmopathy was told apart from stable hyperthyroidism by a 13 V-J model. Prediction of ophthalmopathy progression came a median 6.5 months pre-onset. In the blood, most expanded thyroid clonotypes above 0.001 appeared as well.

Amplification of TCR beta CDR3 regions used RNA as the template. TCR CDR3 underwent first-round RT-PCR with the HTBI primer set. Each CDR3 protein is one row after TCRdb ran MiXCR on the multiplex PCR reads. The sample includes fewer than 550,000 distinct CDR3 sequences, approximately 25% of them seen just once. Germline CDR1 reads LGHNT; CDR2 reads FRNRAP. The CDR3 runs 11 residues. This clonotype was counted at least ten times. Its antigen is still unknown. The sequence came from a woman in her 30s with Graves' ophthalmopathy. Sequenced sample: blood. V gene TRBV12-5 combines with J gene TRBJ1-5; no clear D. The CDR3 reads CASGFNQPQHF. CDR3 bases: TGTGCCAGCGGTTTTAATCAGCCCCAGCATTTT.